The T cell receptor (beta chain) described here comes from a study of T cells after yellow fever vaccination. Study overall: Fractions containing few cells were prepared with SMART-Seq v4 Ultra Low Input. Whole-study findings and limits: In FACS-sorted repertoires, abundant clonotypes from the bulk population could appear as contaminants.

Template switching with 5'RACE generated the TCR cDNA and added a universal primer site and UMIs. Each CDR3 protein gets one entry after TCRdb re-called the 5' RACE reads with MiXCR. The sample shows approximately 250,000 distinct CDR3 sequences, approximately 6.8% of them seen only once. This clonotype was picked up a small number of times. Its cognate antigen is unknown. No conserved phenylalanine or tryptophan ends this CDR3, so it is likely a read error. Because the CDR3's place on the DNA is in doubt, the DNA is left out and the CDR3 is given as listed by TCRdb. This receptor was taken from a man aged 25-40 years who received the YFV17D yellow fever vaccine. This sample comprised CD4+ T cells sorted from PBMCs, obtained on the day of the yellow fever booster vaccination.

CDR3 sequence reads: CSARVSPRDQEDS. The rearrangement uses TRBV20-1 and TRBJ2-1; the table's D gene call, TRBD1, was not cross checked with the DNA. Germline assignment: CDR1 DFQATT and CDR2 SNEGSKA (reference sequence). The CDR3 extends over 13 residues, inclusive of both ends.